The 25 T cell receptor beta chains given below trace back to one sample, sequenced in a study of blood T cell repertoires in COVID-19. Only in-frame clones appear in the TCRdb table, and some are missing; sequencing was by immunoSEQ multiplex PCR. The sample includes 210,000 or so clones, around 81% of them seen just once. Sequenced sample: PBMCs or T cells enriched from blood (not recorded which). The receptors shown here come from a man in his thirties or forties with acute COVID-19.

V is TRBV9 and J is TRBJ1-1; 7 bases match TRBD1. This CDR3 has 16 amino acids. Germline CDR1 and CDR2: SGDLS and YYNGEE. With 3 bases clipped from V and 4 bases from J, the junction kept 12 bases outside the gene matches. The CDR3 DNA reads TGTGCCAGCAGCGATCACAGGGGCGGATCGGGCACTGAAGCTTTCTTT. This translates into CASSDHRGGSGTEAFF.

The CDR3 spells CASRGDTDTQYF. CDR3 nucleotides: TGCGCCAGCAGGGGAGATACAGATACGCAGTATTTT. This chain joins TRBV5-1 and TRBJ2-3; maybe TRBD2 (5 bases). Germline lookup yields CDR1 SGHRS and CDR2 YFSETQ. The CDR3 is 12 residues long. V was cut by 5 bases and J by 3 bases, with 7 bases left in between.

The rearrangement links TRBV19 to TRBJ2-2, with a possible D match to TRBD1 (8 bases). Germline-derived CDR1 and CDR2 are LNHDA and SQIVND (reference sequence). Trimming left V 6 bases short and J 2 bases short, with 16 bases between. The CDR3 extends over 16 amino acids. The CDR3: CASRQGGTGNTGELFF. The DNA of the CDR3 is TGTGCCAGTAGGCAGGGAGGGACAGGAAACACCGGGGAGCTGTTTTTT.

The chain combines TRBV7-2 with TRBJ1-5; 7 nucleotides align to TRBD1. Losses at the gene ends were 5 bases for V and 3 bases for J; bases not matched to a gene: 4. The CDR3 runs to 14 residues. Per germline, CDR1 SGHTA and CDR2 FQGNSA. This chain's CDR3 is CASSRDRVNQPQHF. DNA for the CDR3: TGTGCCAGCAGCCGCGACAGGGTCAATCAGCCCCAGCATTTT.

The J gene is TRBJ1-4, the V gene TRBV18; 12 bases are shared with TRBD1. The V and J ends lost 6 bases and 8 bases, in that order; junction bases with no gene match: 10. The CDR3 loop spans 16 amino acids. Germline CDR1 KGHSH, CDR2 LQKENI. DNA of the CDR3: TGTGCCAGCTCGGGACAGGGGGCGCTTAAGAAGGAAAAACTGTTTTTT. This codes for CASSGQGALKKEKLFF.

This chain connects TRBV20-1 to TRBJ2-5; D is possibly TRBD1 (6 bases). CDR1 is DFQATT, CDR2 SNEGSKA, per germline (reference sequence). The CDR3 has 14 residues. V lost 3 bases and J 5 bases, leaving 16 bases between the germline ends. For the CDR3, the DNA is TGCAGTGCTAGTTCAGGGGAAATTGGGGAGACCCAGTACTTC. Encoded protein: CSASSGEIGETQYF.

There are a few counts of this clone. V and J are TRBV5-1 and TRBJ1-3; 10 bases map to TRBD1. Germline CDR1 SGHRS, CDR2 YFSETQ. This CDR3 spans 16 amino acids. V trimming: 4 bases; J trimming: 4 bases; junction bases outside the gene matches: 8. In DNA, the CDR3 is TGCGCCAGCAGCGAAAGGGGACAGGGGCACGGAAACACCATATATTTT. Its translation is CASSERGQGHGNTIYF.

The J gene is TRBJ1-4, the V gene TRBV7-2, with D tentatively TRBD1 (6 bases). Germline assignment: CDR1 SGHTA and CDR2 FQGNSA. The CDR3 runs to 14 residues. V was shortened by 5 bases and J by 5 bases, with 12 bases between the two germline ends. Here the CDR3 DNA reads TGTGCCAGCAGCCTAGGAGGGGGAAATGAAAAACTGTTTTTT. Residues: CASSLGGGNEKLFF. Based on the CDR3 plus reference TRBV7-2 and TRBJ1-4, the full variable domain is GAGVSQSPSNKVTEKGKDVELRCDPISGHTALYWYRQSLGQGLEFLIYFQGNSAPDKSGLPSDRFSAERTGGSVSTLTIQRTQQEDSAVYLCASSLGGGNEKLFFGSGTQLSVL.

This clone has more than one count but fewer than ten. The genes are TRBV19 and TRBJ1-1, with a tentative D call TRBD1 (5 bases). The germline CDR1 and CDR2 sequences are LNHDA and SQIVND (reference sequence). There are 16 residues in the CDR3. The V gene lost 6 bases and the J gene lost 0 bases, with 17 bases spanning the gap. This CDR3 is CASRTRGQGMNTEAFF. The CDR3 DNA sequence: TGTGCCAGTAGAACCCGTGGGCAGGGCATGAACACTGAAGCTTTCTTT.

CDR3 nucleotide sequence: TGTGCCAGCCTCCGGGAATCGGTCTCTGGGGCCAACGTCCTGACTTTC. Protein sequence: CASLRESVSGANVLTF. The V gene is TRBV19, the J gene TRBJ2-6; D is perhaps TRBD2 (5 bases). V dropped 9 bases and J dropped 0 bases, with 15 bases sitting between them. This CDR3 has 16 amino acids. The germline CDR1 and CDR2 sequences are LNHDA and SQIVND (reference sequence).

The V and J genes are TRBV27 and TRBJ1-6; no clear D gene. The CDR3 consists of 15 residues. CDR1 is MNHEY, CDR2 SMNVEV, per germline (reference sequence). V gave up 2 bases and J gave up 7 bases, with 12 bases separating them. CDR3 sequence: CASSLTGQSNSPLHF. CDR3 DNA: TGTGCCAGCAGTTTAACGGGTCAAAGCAATTCACCCCTCCACTTT.

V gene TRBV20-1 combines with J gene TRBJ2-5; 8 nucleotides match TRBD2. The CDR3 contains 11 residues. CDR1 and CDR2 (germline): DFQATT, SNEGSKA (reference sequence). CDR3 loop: CSGGDQETQYF. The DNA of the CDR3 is TGCAGCGGGGGGGACCAAGAGACCCAGTACTTC.

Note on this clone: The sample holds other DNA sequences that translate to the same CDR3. The chain's CDR3 is CASSLAGTGGYEQYF. CDR3 sequence (DNA): TGCGCCAGCAGCTTGGCCGGGACAGGGGGCTACGAGCAGTACTTC. V is TRBV5-1 and J is TRBJ2-7, with 11 bases fitting TRBD1. V dropped 0 bases and J dropped 3; count of bases not matched to a gene: 2. The germline gives CDR1 SGHRS, CDR2 YFSETQ. The CDR3 is 15 amino acids.

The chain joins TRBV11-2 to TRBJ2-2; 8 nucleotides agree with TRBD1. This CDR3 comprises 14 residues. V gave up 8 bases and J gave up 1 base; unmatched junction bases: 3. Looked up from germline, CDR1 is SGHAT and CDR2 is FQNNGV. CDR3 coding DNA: TGTGCCAGCCGCGGACAGGGGAACACCGGGGAGCTGTTTTTT. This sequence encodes CASRGQGNTGELFF. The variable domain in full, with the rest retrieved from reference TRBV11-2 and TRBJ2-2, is EAGVAQSPRYKIIEKRQSVAFWCNPISGHATLYWYQQILGQGPKLLIQFQNNGVVDDSQLPKDRFSAERLKGVDSTLKIQPAKLEDSAVYLCASRGQGNTGELFFGEGSRLTVL.

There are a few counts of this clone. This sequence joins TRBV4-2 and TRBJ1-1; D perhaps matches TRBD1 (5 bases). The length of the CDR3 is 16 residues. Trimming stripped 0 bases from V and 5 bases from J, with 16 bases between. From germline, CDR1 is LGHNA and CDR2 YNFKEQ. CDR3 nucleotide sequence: TGTGCCAGCAGCCAAGATGGGGGAGGGGTTGGGACTGAAGCTTTCTTT. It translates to CASSQDGGGVGTEAFF.

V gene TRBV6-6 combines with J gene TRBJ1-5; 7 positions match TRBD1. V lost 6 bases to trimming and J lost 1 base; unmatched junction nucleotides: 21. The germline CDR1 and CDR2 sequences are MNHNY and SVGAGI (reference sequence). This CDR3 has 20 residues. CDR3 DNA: TGTGCCAGCAGCGAGGAACTAGGGTACAGGGGCGTTGGGAGCAATCAGCCCCAGCATTTT. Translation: CASSEELGYRGVGSNQPQHF.

CDR3 sequence: CASSLTQGRYGYTF. The CDR3 DNA reads as TGTGCCAGTAGCCTAACACAGGGTCGCTATGGCTACACCTTC. The rearrangement links TRBV19 to TRBJ1-2; a weak D match, TRBD1 (6 bases). V lost 6 bases, J lost 4 bases, and 15 bases lay in between. The CDR3 is made up of 14 amino acids. Per germline, CDR1 LNHDA and CDR2 SQIVND (reference sequence).

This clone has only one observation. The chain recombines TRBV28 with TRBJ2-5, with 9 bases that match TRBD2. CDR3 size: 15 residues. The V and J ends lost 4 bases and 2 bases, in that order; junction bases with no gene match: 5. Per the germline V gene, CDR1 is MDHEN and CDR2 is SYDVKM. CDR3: CASSSSGGHQETQYF. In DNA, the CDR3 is TGTGCCAGCAGTTCGAGCGGGGGGCATCAAGAGACCCAGTACTTC.

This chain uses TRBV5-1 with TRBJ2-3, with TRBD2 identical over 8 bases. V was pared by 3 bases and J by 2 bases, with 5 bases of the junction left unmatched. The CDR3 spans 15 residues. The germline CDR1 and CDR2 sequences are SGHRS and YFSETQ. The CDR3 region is CASSSPTSATDTQYF. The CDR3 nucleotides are TGCGCCAGCAGCTCCCCGACTAGCGCCACAGATACGCAGTATTTT.

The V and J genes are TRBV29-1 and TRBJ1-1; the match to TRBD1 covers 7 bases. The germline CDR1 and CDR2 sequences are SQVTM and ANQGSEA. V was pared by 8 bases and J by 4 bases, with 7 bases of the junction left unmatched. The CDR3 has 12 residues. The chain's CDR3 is CSLSQGGTEAFF. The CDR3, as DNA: TGCAGCCTCTCGCAGGGGGGCACTGAAGCTTTCTTT.

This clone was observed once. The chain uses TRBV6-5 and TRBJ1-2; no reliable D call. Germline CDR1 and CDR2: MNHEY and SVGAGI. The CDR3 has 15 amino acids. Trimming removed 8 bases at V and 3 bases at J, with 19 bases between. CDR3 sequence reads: CASANSRRDYYGYTF. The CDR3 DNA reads TGTGCCAGCGCTAACTCAAGACGGGATTACTATGGCTACACCTTC.

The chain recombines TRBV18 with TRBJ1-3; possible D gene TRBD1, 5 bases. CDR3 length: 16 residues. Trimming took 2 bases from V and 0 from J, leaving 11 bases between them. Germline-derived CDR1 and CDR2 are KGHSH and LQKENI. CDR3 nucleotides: TGTGCCAGCTCACCAGGGGATGGGGCCTCTGGAAACACCATATATTTT. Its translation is CASSPGDGASGNTIYF.

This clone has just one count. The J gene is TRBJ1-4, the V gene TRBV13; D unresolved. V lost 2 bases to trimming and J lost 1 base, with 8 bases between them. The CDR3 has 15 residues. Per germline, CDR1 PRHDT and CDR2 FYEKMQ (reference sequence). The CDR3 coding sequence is TGTGCCAGCAGCTTAAGACGAGGAACTAATGAAAAACTGTTTTTT. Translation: CASSLRRGTNEKLFF.

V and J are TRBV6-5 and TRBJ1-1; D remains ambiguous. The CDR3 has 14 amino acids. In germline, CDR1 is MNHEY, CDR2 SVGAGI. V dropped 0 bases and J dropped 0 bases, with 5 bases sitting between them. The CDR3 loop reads CASSYSRVNTEAFF. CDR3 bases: TGTGCCAGCAGTTACTCGCGGGTGAACACTGAAGCTTTCTTT.

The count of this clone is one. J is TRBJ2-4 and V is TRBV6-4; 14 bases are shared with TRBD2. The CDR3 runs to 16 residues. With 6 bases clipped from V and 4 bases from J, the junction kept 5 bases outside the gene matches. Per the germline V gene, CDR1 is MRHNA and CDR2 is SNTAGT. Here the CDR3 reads CASSRLAGGEKNIQYF. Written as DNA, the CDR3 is TGTGCCAGCAGCCGACTAGCGGGGGGGGAAAAAAACATTCAGTACTTC.